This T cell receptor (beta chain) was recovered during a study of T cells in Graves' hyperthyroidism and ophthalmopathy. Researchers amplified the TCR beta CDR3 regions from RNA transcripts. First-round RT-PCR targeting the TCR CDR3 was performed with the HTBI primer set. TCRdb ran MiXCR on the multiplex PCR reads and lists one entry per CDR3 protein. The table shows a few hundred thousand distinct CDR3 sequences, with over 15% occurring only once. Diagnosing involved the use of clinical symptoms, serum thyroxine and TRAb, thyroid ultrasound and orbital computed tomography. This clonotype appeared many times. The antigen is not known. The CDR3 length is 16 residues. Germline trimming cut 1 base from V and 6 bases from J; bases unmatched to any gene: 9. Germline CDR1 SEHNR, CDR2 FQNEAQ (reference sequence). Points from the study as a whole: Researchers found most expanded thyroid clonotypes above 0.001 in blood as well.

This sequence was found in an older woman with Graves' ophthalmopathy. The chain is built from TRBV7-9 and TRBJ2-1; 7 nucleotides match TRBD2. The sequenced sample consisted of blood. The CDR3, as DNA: TGTGCCAGCAGCTTAGGGGGTGGGAGGGCCATCAATGAGCAGTTCTTC. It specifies CASSLGGGRAINEQFF.